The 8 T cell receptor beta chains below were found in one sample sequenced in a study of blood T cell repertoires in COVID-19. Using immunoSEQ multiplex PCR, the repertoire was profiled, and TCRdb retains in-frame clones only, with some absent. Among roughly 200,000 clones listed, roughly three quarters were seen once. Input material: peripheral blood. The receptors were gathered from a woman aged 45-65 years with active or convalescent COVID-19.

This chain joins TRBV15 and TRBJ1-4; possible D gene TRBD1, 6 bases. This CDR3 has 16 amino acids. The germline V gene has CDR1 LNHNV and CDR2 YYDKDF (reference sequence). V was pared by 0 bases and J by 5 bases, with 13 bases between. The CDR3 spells CATSRDKGTMNEKLFF. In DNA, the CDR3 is TGTGCCACCAGCAGAGATAAGGGGACAATGAATGAAAAACTGTTTTTT.

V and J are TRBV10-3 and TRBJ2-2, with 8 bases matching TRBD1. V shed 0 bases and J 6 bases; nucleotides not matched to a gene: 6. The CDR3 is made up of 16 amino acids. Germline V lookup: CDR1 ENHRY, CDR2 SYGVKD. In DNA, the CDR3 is TGTGCCATCAGTGAGTCCCAGGGGGCGCAAGCCGGGGAGCTGTTTTTT. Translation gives CAISESQGAQAGELFF.

CDR3: CASSEGGASTDTQYF. CDR3 bases: TGTGCCAGCAGTGAAGGCGGGGCTAGCACAGATACGCAGTATTTT. The chain recombines TRBV6-4 with TRBJ2-3; weak D call: TRBD2 (6 bases). The V end lost 3 bases, the J end lost 0 bases, and 10 bases lay between the germline ends. The V gene's germline CDR1 is MRHNA and CDR2 SNTAGT. The CDR3 has 15 amino acids.

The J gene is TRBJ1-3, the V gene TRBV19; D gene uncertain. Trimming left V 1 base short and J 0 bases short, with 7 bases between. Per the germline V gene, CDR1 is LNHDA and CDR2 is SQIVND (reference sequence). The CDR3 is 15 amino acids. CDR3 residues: CASSIGRTSGNTIYF. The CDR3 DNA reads TGTGCCAGTAGTATAGGCAGAACCTCTGGAAACACCATATATTTT.

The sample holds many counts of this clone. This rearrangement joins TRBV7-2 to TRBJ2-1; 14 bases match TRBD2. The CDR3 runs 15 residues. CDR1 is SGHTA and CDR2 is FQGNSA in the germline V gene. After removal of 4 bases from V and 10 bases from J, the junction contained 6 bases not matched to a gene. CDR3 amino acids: CASSSYGLAGGEQFF. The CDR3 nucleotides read TGTGCCAGCAGCTCCTATGGACTAGCGGGAGGCGAGCAGTTCTTC.

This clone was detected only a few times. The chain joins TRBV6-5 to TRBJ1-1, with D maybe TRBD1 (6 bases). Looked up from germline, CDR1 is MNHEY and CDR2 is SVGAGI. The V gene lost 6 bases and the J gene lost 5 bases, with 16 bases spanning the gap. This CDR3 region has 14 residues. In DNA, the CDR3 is TGTGCCAGCAGCCAAAGGGGGAGATTTACTGAAGCTTTCTTT. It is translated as CASSQRGRFTEAFF.

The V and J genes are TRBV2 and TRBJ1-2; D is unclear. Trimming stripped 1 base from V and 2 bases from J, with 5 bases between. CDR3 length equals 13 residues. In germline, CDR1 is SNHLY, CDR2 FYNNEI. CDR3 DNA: TGTGCCAGCAGTGAAGACTTAAACTATGGCTACACCTTC. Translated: CASSEDLNYGYTF.

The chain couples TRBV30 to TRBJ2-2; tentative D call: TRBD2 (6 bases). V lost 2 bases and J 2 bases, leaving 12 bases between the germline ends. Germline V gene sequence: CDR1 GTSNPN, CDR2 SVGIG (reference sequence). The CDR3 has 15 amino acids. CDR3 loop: CAWSRDSHNTGELFF. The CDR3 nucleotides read TGTGCCTGGAGTAGGGACTCTCACAACACCGGGGAGCTGTTTTTT.